The 9 T cell receptor beta chains reported below all come from one sample, sequenced in a study of regulatory T cells after allogeneic stem cell transplantation. RNA was reverse transcribed by SMARTer RACE, then the TCR beta CDR3 region was amplified. TCRdb itself ran the 5' RACE reads through MiXCR, one entry per CDR3 protein. Here the sample spans approximately 4,600 distinct CDR3 sequences, over 95% being singletons. This specimen was sorted CD4+ T cells from blood (whether regulatory or conventional is not recorded), taken 30 days after allogeneic stem cell transplant. The receptor source for this set is a human patient who had an allogeneic stem cell transplant, so the T cells may come from the graft donor.

As concerns this clonotype: As the CDR3 is not closed by the conserved phenylalanine or tryptophan, this likely results from a read error. The chain employs TRBV6-5 and TRBJ2-1; 8 bases align to TRBD1. CDR3 length: 16 amino acids. Germline V gene lookup returns CDR1 MNHEY and CDR2 SVGAGI. CDR3 nucleotide sequence: TGTGCCAGCAGCAACGGACAGGGTATCATCTACAATAAGCAGTTCTCC. Its protein product is CASSNGQGIIYNKQFS.

Notes on this clonotype: The junction and the germline gene differ at one end; a read error may be behind it. The chain has TRBV5-5 and TRBJ2-1; maybe TRBD2 (6 bases). Germline V gene data show CDR1 as SGHKS and CDR2 as YYEKEE (reference sequence). This CDR3 spans 16 amino acids. Here the CDR3 reads CASSLVARGLYNAQFF. As DNA, the CDR3 is TGTGCCAGCAGCTTGGTCGCGCGGGGCCTCTACAATGCGCAGTTCTTT.

For this clonotype: Germline is not matched at one junction end, which may reflect a read error. This chain joins TRBV5-1 and TRBJ1-2; D perhaps matches TRBD1 (5 bases). The germline V gene has CDR1 SGHRS and CDR2 YFSETQ. This CDR3 comprises 15 residues. In DNA, the CDR3 is TGCGGCAGCAGCGTCAGGGTCGACCCGGATTATGGCCACACCTTC. Its protein product is CGSSVRVDPDYGHTF. Combining the CDR3 with reference TRBV5-1 and TRBJ1-2 gives the whole variable domain KAGVTQTPRYLIKTRGQQVTLSCSPISGHRSVSWYQQTPGQGLQFLFEYFSETQRNKGNFPGRFSGRQFSNSRSEMNVSTLELGDSALYLCGSSVRVDPDYGHTFGSGTRLTVV.

To note about this clonotype: Its ends do not fully match the called genes, so a read error is possible. The chain employs TRBV5-1 and TRBJ2-7; D perhaps matches TRBD2 (5 bases). The CDR3 runs 15 residues. The germline gives CDR1 SGHRS, CDR2 YFSETQ. In DNA, the CDR3 is TGCGCCAGCATCTTGCCAGCGGCATCCATGTATGAGCAGTACTTC. This gives the protein CASILPAASMYEQYF. The variable domain in full, completed from reference TRBV5-1 and TRBJ2-7, reads KAGVTQTPRYLIKTRGQQVTLSCSPISGHRSVSWYQQTPGQGLQFLFEYFSETQRNKGNFPGRFSGRQFSNSRSEMNVSTLELGDSALYLCASILPAASMYEQYFGPGTRLTVT.

A word on this clonotype: One end of the junction varies from germline; a read error may be responsible. The V and J genes are TRBV3-1 and TRBJ2-1; no clear D gene. The DNA end favors TRBJ2-7, so the J call may be wrong. The CDR3 is 12 residues long. Germline V CDR1 and CDR2: LGHDT, YNNKEL (reference sequence). CDR3 sequence: CTSSQDYNKQYF. The CDR3 DNA follows: TGTACCAGCAGCCAAGATTACAATAAGCAGTACTTC.

With respect to this clonotype: Since the CDR3 does not end with the conserved phenylalanine or tryptophan, this likely comes from a read error. The rearrangement uses TRBV20-1 and TRBJ2-2; 7 nucleotides line up with TRBD1. The germline V gene has CDR1 DFQATT and CDR2 SNEGSKA (reference sequence). The trim removed 1 base at V and 4 bases at J, leaving 15 bases unmatched. CDR3 length equals 18 residues. CDR3 nucleotides: TGCAGTGCTAGAGGGGGCCGGGCCAGGACAGGCGGCACCGGGGAGCTGTTTTTG. It encodes CSARGGRARTGGTGELFL.

A remark on this clonotype: Likely a read error: the CDR3 ends without its conserved phenylalanine or tryptophan. The rearrangement links TRBV5-1 to TRBJ2-7; D might be TRBD2 (5 bases). The CDR3 length is 15 residues. From germline, CDR1 is SGHRS and CDR2 YFSETQ. This CDR3 reads CAISLLAGSMYEQYY. The DNA of the CDR3 is TGCGCCATCAGCTTGCTAGCCGGATCCATGTACGAGCAGTACTAC.

Comment on this clonotype: A read error is likely, as this CDR3 ends without the conserved phenylalanine or tryptophan. No DNA is shown, since the ends of the CDR3 on it are uncertain; the CDR3 is the one TCRdb lists. The chain combines TRBV5-1 with TRBJ2-7; the table calls TRBD2, which could not be checked here. From germline, CDR1 is SGHRS and CDR2 YFSETQ. The CDR3 is 15 residues long, counting both termini. The CDR3 sequence: CASSLLAGAMYEQSS.

Details on this clonotype: At one boundary the junction diverges from the germline segment, which might be a read error. CDR3 DNA: TGTGCCAGCAGCATGGGCGCGGGGGGCCCCTACAATGGGCAGTTCTTC. As protein: CASSMGAGGPYNGQFF. This chain uses TRBV5-5 with TRBJ2-1; 8 nucleotides align to TRBD2. Looked up from germline, CDR1 is SGHKS and CDR2 is YYEKEE (reference sequence). The CDR3 totals 16 residues.